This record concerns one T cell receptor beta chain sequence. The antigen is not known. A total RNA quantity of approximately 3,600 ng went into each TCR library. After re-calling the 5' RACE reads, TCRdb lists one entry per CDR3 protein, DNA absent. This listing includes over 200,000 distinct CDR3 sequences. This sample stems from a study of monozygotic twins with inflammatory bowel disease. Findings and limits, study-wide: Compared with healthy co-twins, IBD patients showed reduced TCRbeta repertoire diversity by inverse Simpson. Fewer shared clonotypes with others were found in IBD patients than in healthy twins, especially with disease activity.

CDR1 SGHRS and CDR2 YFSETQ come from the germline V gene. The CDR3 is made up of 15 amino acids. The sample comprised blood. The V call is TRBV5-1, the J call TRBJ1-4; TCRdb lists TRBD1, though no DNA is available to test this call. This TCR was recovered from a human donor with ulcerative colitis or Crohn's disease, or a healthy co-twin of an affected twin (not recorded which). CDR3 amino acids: CASSLFGTGNEKLFF.